This T cell receptor beta chain was recorded in a study of early stage breast cancer tumors. Concerning this clone itself: As yet, its antigen is unknown.

TCRdb keeps only in-frame clones here, not all; method: immunoSEQ multiplex PCR. The profile shows 60,000 to 75,000 clones, approximately 80% of them singletons. V was cut by 4 bases and J by 6 bases, with 12 bases left in between. The CDR3 contains 13 residues. Germline V lookup: CDR1 SNHLY, CDR2 FYNNEI. The study, taken as a whole, reports: Blood repertoires resembled normal breast more than tumor.

Sequenced input: blood. This TCR came from a person aged 35-55 years with breast cancer. V gene TRBV2 combines with J gene TRBJ1-1; D not certain. CDR3 amino acids: CASSAWTFSEAFF. The CDR3 DNA reads as TGTGCCAGCAGTGCATGGACTTTTTCTGAAGCTTTCTTT. Supplemented by reference TRBV2 and TRBJ1-1, the full variable domain reads EPEVTQTPSHQVTQMGQEVILRCVPISNHLYFYWYRQILGQKVEFLVSFYNNEISEKSEIFDDQFSVERPDGSNFTLKIRSTKLEDSAMYFCASSAWTFSEAFFGQGTRLTVV.